This T cell receptor beta chain was recorded in a study of blood T cells in healthy people across ages. Study information: With template switching, about one barcoded beta molecule was captured per two T cells.

A second PCR, run for roughly 7 to 11 cycles, used a sample-barcoded 5' primer plus a J-beta primer mix. MiXCR, applied by TCRdb to the 5' RACE reads, yields one record per CDR3 protein. The table lists some 1.5 million distinct CDR3 sequences, 28% of them singletons. Total RNA amounts of at least 6 micrograms were extracted per sample. CDR1 and CDR2 (germline): DFQATT, SNEGSKA (reference sequence). The CDR3 contains 12 residues. Trimming removed 5 bases from V and 0 bases from J, with 8 bases in between. This clonotype has just a few counts. Its antigen is undetermined. Study findings and constraints: A conclusive naive versus antigen-experienced comparison was prevented by the unsorted PBMCs. Both higher diversity and more naive CD4+ cells marked long-lived donors when set against aged donors.

Sequencing was performed on blood. This clonotype was sampled from a woman in her twenties or thirties in good health. V and J are TRBV20-1 and TRBJ2-7, with D possibly being TRBD2 (6 bases). This CDR3 is CSARDFSYEQYF. CDR3 DNA: TGCAGTGCTCGGGACTTCTCCTACGAGCAGTACTTC.